These 28 T cell receptor beta chains originate from one sample sequenced in a study of blood T cell repertoires in COVID-19. Clones were sequenced by immunoSEQ multiplex PCR, and TCRdb holds only the in-frame ones, with some missing. Of about 150,000 clones in the sample, more than 75% are singletons; the top ten hold around 9.9%. Material for sequencing was peripheral blood. The receptors were sampled from a man in his sixties who had recovered from COVID-19.

CDR3 sequence reads: CASTLTPYNEQFF. In nucleotides, the CDR3 is TGTGCCAGCACTCTCACACCGTACAATGAGCAGTTCTTC. This sequence joins TRBV12-3 or TRBV12-4 and TRBJ2-1, with D unclear. With 7 bases removed from V and 4 bases from J, the gap between germline ends came to 11 bases. The CDR3 is 13 amino acids.

The J gene is TRBJ1-6, the V gene TRBV7-8, with D possibly matching TRBD1 (6 bases). This CDR3 has 16 amino acids. The V end lost 7 bases, the J end lost 7 bases, and 20 bases lay between the germline ends. The V gene's germline CDR1 is SGHVS and CDR2 FQNEAQ. CDR3 nucleotide sequence: TGTGCCAGCACCTATAGGGGGGGCAGGGGCAATTCACCCCTCCACTTT. Translating it yields CASTYRGGRGNSPLHF. Looking up the rest from reference TRBV7-8 and TRBJ1-6 gives the full variable domain: GAGVSQSPRYKVAKRGQDVALRCDPISGHVSLFWYQQALGQGPEFLTYFQNEAQLDKSGLPSDRFFAERPEGSVSTLKIQRTQQEDSAVYLCASTYRGGRGNSPLHFGNGTRLTVT.

The rearrangement links TRBV7-9 to TRBJ2-3; no reliable D call. The CDR3 covers 12 residues. V lost 3 bases and J 14 bases, leaving 15 bases between the germline ends. The germline CDR1 and CDR2 sequences are SEHNR and FQNEAQ (reference sequence). In DNA form, the CDR3 reads TGTGCCAGCAGCTTGATCGGTTCCCTCTCGTATTTT. It codes for CASSLIGSLSYF. The variable domain in full, with the rest retrieved from reference TRBV7-9 and TRBJ2-3, is DTGVSQNPRHKITKRGQNVTFRCDPISEHNRLYWYRQTLGQGPEFLTYFQNEAQLEKSRLLSDRFSAERPKGSFSTLEIQRTEQGDSAMYLCASSLIGSLSYFGPGTRLTVL.

The chain couples TRBV4-1 to TRBJ2-5; TRBD1 matches 9 bases. V shed 4 bases and J 5 bases; nucleotides not matched to a gene: 8. CDR1 is MGHRA, CDR2 YSYEKL, per germline. CDR3 length equals 15 residues. The CDR3 nucleotides are TGCGCCAGCAGCCGGGGACAGGGAATAAAGGAGACCCAGTACTTC. It is translated as CASSRGQGIKETQYF.

This chain joins TRBV7-3 and TRBJ2-7, with 9 bases matching TRBD1. This CDR3 contains 15 residues. After removal of 3 bases from V and 2 bases from J, the junction contained 5 bases not matched to a gene. CDR1 and CDR2 from the germline V gene are SGHTA and FQGTGA. CDR3 coding DNA: TGTGCCAGCAGCTTGGACAGGGGAAGGGCCTACGAGCAGTACTTC. Translated, it gives CASSLDRGRAYEQYF.

This clone was counted ten times or more. The chain recombines TRBV6-2 or TRBV6-3 with TRBJ2-2; 8 bases align to TRBD1. The CDR3 is 17 residues long. J gave up 0 bases and V 4 bases, and 7 bases lay outside the gene matches. Germline-derived CDR1 and CDR2 are MNHEY and SVGEGT. CDR3 region: CASSLQGTGTNTGELFF. In DNA form, the CDR3 reads TGTGCCAGCAGTTTACAGGGGACAGGCACGAACACCGGGGAGCTGTTTTTT.

The chain recombines TRBV5-1 with TRBJ2-2; D may be TRBD1 (6 bases). Germline V gene data show CDR1 as SGHRS and CDR2 as YFSETQ. V was cut by 0 bases and J by 4 bases, with 7 bases left in between. There are 14 residues in the CDR3. In DNA form, the CDR3 reads TGCGCCAGCAGCTTGGGCAGGGGCACCGGGGAGCTGTTTTTT. It yields the protein CASSLGRGTGELFF.

The V call is TRBV30, the J call TRBJ2-7; 9 bases fit TRBD1. This CDR3 has 14 amino acids. The ends lost 3 bases at V and 4 bases at J; junction bases unmatched: 7. Germline CDR1 is GTSNPN and CDR2 is SVGIG (reference sequence). The CDR3 loop is CAWSPGTGYYEQYF. DNA of the CDR3: TGTGCCTGGAGCCCCGGGACAGGGTATTACGAGCAGTACTTC.

This clone was recorded a few times. V and J are TRBV7-3 and TRBJ2-7; TRBD2 matches at 8 bases. The CDR3 has 14 amino acids. V was pared by 6 bases and J by 4 bases, with 8 bases of the junction left unmatched. Germline lookup yields CDR1 SGHTA and CDR2 FQGTGA. The CDR3 DNA follows: TGTGCCAGCAGTCTAGCGGGTCGGTCTTACGAGCAGTACTTC. Amino acids: CASSLAGRSYEQYF.

The chain is built from TRBV7-3 and TRBJ2-3; D ambiguous. Germline loops: CDR1 SGHTA, CDR2 FQGTGA. The CDR3 has 13 residues. V dropped 2 bases and J dropped 4 bases, with 7 bases sitting between them. The CDR3, as DNA: TGTGCCAGCAGCTTATTAGCTCCAGATACGCAGTATTTT. It codes for CASSLLAPDTQYF.

The chain carries TRBV10-3 and TRBJ2-1; 12 bases fit TRBD2. V lost 10 bases, J lost 5 bases, and 6 bases stayed unmatched. CDR1 is ENHRY and CDR2 is SYGVKD in the germline V gene. The CDR3 length is 14 residues. CDR3: CATQGLAGNNEQFF. The CDR3 bases are TGTGCCACCCAAGGACTAGCGGGAAACAATGAGCAGTTCTTC.

The chain carries TRBV2 and TRBJ2-1; 7 bases are shared with TRBD2. V trimming: 8 bases; J trimming: 5 bases; junction bases outside the gene matches: 3. Per the germline V gene, CDR1 is SNHLY and CDR2 is FYNNEI. The CDR3 runs to 12 residues. CDR3 nucleotide sequence: TGTGCCAGCCGGGACTACCACAATGAGCAGTTCTTC. Its translation is CASRDYHNEQFF.

This clone was picked up a small number of times. Here the CDR3 reads CASMRQTEAFF. The DNA for the CDR3 is TGTGCCAGCATGCGACAAACAGAAGCTTTCTTT. The gene calls are TRBV6-5 and TRBJ1-1, with D hard to call. CDR1 and CDR2 from the germline V gene are MNHEY and SVGAGI. This CDR3 comprises 11 residues. Trimming left V 7 bases short and J 8 bases short, with 11 bases between.

The V call is TRBV5-5, the J call TRBJ1-4; 8 nucleotides align to TRBD1. V lost 7 bases, J lost 3 bases, and 11 bases stayed unmatched. The CDR3 sequence is 16 residues long. The germline gives CDR1 SGHKS, CDR2 YYEKEE (reference sequence). Written as DNA, the CDR3 is TGTGCCAGCGGGTGGACAGGGACAATGGCTAATGAAAAACTGTTTTTT. This encodes CASGWTGTMANEKLFF.

On this clone itself: The sample has other DNA sequences that encode this CDR3 too. The J gene is TRBJ1-2, the V gene TRBV28; weak D call: TRBD1 (6 bases). This CDR3 spans 14 amino acids. The germline CDR1 and CDR2 sequences are MDHEN and SYDVKM. The germline V and J ends were trimmed by 3 bases and 2 bases, with 10 bases remaining between them. CDR3: CASSFGQGNYGYTF. CDR3 nucleotides: TGTGCCAGCAGTTTCGGGCAGGGGAACTATGGCTACACCTTC.

In its sample, this clone was seen once. The V gene is TRBV24-1, the J gene TRBJ2-2; D remains unclear. Looked up from germline, CDR1 is KGHDR and CDR2 is SFDVKD. CDR3 length: 15 residues. The germline V and J ends were trimmed by 3 bases and 3 bases, with 10 bases remaining between them. The CDR3 coding sequence is TGTGCCACCAGTGATGAGGTCAGCTACACCGGGGAGCTGTTTTTT. Translated: CATSDEVSYTGELFF.

This clone was found many times. This chain links TRBV2 with TRBJ1-3, with D unresolved. Germline lookup yields CDR1 SNHLY and CDR2 FYNNEI. Trimming left V 2 bases short and J 3 bases short, with 2 bases between. The CDR3 is 12 amino acids. CDR3 residues: CASSERGNTIYF. The CDR3 region has the DNA TGTGCCAGCAGTGAACGTGGAAACACCATATATTTT.

This CDR3 is CASSDRDRGQETQYF. The CDR3 bases are TGTGCCAGCAGCGACCGGGACAGGGGGCAGGAGACCCAGTACTTC. The chain recombines TRBV9 with TRBJ2-5; TRBD1 aligns across 12 bases. CDR1 and CDR2 from the germline V gene are SGDLS and YYNGEE. V shed 3 bases, J shed 5 bases, and the junction held 5 bases outside the gene matches. This CDR3 has 15 residues.

The chain uses TRBV5-6 and TRBJ1-5; 9 nucleotides line up with TRBD1. The germline gives CDR1 SGHDT, CDR2 YYEEEE. Trimming took 3 bases from V and 0 from J; bases not matched to a gene: 1. This CDR3 spans 15 amino acids. The CDR3 here is CASSWGQGSNQPQHF. CDR3 coding DNA: TGTGCCAGCAGCTGGGGACAGGGTAGCAATCAGCCCCAGCATTTT.

The chain couples TRBV5-5 to TRBJ1-3; 7 bases match TRBD1. The CDR3 runs to 15 residues. V was clipped by 5 bases and J by 0 bases; unmatched bases: 5. The germline V gene has CDR1 SGHKS and CDR2 YYEKEE (reference sequence). CDR3 in DNA: TGTGCCAGCAGTTCAAGACAGGGCTCTGGAAACACCATATATTTT. This translates into CASSSRQGSGNTIYF.

This clone is a singleton in its sample. The chain carries TRBV15 and TRBJ1-6; 7 bases map to TRBD1. Unmatched junction bases numbered 5, after V lost 2 bases and J lost 7 bases. Germline V CDR1 and CDR2: LNHNV, YYDKDF (reference sequence). The CDR3 runs 15 residues. CDR3 residues: CATSRSGQENSPLHF. Here the CDR3 DNA reads TGTGCCACCAGCAGATCTGGACAGGAGAATTCACCCCTCCACTTT.

The chain couples TRBV7-9 to TRBJ2-7; D uncertain. Germline V gene data show CDR1 as SEHNR and CDR2 as FQNEAQ (reference sequence). The length of the CDR3 is 13 residues. V was pared by 4 bases and J by 6 bases, with 13 bases between. CDR3 coding DNA: TGTGCCAGCAGCTCCTCATACACAGCCGAGCAGTACTTC. As protein: CASSSSYTAEQYF.

This rearrangement joins TRBV5-6 to TRBJ2-1; D gene unclear. V lost 4 bases to trimming and J lost 7 bases, with 21 bases between them. In germline, CDR1 is SGHDT, CDR2 YYEEEE. CDR3 length: 16 residues. CDR3 nucleotide sequence: TGTGCCAGCAGCAGTTTAGCTTATCAATTCGGGAATGAGCAGTTCTTC. Translation: CASSSLAYQFGNEQFF.

This clone was counted a single time. In nucleotides, the CDR3 is TGCGCCAGCAGCCAACAAACTCCGGGGGGGCATGGCTACACCTTC. Amino acid sequence: CASSQQTPGGHGYTF. The genes are TRBV4-3 and TRBJ1-2; perhaps TRBD1 as D (6 bases). There are 15 residues in the CDR3. V shed 2 bases and J shed 6 bases, with 16 bases lying between them. The germline CDR1 and CDR2 sequences are LGHNA and YSLEER.

The V gene is TRBV7-2, the J gene TRBJ2-5; 7 positions agree with TRBD2. Germline CDR1 and CDR2: SGHTA and FQGNSA. The CDR3 length is 14 residues. J lost 1 base, V lost 3 bases, and 2 bases had no gene match. The chain's CDR3 is CASSLGGGQETQYF. The CDR3 DNA is TGTGCCAGCAGCTTGGGGGGGGGCCAAGAGACCCAGTACTTC.

This chain connects TRBV6-4 to TRBJ2-7; 10 bases match TRBD1. This CDR3 is built from 13 residues. Trimming cost V 6 bases and J 3 bases; bases outside gene matches: 2. CDR1 MRHNA and CDR2 SNTAGT come from the germline V gene. The CDR3 DNA is TGTGCCAGCAGCAGGGACAGGGGCTACGAGCAGTACTTC. Amino acids: CASSRDRGYEQYF.

In DNA form, the CDR3 reads TGTGCCAGCAGCCAGGGCAGCTACAATGAGCAGTTCTTC. It translates to CASSQGSYNEQFF. The gene calls are TRBV5-5 and TRBJ2-1, with D perhaps TRBD1 (5 bases). Germline-derived CDR1 and CDR2 are SGHKS and YYEKEE (reference sequence). The CDR3 spans 13 residues. Trimming shortened V by 4 bases and J by 3 bases, and 8 bases separated the two germline ends.

V is TRBV5-1 and J is TRBJ2-1; D ambiguous. The germline gives CDR1 SGHRS, CDR2 YFSETQ. The CDR3 contains 14 residues. Trimming removed 4 bases at V and 0 bases at J, with 8 bases between. The CDR3 region is CASSELTSYNEQFF. In DNA, the CDR3 is TGCGCCAGCAGCGAGCTAACCTCCTACAATGAGCAGTTCTTC.